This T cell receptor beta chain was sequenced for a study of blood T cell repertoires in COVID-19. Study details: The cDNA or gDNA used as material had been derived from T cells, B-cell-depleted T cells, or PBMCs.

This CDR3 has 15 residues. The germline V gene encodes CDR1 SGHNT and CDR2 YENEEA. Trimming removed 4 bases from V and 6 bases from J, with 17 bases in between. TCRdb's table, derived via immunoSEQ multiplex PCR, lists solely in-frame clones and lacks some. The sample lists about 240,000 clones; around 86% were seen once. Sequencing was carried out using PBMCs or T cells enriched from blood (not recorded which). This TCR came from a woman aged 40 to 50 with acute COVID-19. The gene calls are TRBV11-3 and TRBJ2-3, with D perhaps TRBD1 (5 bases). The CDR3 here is CASSSQAGIVDTQYF. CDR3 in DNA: TGTGCCAGCAGCTCCCAGGCAGGGATTGTTGATACGCAGTATTTT.